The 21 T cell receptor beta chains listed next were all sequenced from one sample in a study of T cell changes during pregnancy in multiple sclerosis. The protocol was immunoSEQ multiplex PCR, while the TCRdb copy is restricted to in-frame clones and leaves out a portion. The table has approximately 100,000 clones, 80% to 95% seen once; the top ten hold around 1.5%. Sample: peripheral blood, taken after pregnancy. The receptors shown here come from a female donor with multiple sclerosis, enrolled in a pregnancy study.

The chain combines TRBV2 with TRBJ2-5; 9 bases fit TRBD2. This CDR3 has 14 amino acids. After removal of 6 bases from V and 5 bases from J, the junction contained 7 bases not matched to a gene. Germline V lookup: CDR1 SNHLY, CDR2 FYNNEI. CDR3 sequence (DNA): TGTGCCAGCAGCCCCGGGACTAGCCCGGAGACCCAGTACTTC. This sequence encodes CASSPGTSPETQYF.

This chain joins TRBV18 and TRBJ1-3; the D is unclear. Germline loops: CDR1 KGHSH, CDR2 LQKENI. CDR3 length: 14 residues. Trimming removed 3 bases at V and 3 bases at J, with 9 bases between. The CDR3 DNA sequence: TGTGCCAGCTCACCCGCCAGAGGTGGAAACACCATATATTTT. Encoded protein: CASSPARGGNTIYF.

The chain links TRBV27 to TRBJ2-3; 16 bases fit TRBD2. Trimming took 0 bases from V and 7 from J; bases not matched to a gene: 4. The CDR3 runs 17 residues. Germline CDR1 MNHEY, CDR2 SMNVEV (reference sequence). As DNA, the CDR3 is TGTGCCAGCAGTTTATCGGGGACTAGCGGGAGGGCAAATACGCAGTATTTT. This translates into CASSLSGTSGRANTQYF.

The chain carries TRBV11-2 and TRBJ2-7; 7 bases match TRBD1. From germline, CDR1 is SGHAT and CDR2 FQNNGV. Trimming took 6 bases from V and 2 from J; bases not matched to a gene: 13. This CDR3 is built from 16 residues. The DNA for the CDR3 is TGTGCCAGCAGATCCATCGCTCGGGACAGAACCTACGAGCAGTACTTC. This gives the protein CASRSIARDRTYEQYF.

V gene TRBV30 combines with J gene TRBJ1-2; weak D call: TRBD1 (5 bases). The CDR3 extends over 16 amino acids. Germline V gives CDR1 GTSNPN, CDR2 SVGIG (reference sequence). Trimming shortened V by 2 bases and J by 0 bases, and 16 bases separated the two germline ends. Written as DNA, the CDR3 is TGTGCCTGGAGTATGAGCAGGGTAACCCCTAACTATGGCTACACCTTC. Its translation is CAWSMSRVTPNYGYTF.

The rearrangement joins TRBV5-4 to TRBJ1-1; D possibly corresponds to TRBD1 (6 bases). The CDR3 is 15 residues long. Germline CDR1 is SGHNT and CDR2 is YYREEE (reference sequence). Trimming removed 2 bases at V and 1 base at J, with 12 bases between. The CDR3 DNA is TGTGCCAGCAGCTTCGACAGGTCGAGGAACACTGAAGCTTTCTTT. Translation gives CASSFDRSRNTEAFF.

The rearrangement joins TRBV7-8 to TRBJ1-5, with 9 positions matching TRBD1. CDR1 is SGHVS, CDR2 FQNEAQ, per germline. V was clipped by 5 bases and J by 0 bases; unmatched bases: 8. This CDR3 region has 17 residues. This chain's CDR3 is CASSPSTGGYSNQPQHF. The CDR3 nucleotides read TGTGCCAGCAGCCCATCGACAGGGGGGTATAGCAATCAGCCCCAGCATTTT.

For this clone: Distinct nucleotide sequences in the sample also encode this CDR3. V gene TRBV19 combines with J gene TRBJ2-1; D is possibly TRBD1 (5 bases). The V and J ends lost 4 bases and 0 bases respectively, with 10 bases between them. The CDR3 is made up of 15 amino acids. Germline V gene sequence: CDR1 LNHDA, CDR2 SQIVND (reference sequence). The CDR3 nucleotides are TGTGCCAGTAGTAGGCAGGGTAGCTCCTACAATGAGCAGTTCTTC. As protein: CASSRQGSSYNEQFF.

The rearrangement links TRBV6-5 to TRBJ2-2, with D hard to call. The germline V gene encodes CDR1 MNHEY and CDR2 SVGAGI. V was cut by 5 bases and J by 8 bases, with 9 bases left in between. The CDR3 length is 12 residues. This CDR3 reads CASSHPTGELFF. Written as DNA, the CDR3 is TGTGCCAGCAGTCACCCTACGGGGGAGCTGTTTTTT.

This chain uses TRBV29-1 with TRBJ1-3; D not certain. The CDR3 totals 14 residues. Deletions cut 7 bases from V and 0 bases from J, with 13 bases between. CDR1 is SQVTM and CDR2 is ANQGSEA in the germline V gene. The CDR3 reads CSARVRFSGNTIYF. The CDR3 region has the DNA TGCAGCGCCCGAGTTCGGTTCTCTGGAAACACCATATATTTT.

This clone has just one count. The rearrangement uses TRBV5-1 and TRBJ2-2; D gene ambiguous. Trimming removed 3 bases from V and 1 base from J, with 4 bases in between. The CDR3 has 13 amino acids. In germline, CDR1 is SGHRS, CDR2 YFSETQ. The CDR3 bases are TGCGCCAGCAGCTCCAGGAACACCGGGGAGCTGTTTTTT. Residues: CASSSRNTGELFF.

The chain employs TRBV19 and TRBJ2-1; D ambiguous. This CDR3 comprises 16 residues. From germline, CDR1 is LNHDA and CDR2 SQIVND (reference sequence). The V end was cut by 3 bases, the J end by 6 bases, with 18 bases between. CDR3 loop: CASSIGRRSSFNEQFF. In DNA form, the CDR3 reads TGTGCCAGTAGTATCGGTCGCAGGTCGTCGTTCAATGAGCAGTTCTTC.

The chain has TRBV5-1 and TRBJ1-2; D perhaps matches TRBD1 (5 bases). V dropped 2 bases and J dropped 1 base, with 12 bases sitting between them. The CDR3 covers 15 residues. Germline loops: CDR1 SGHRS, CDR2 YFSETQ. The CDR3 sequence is CASSLNSQGNYGYTF. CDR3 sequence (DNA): TGCGCCAGCAGCTTAAACTCCCAGGGTAACTATGGCTACACCTTC.

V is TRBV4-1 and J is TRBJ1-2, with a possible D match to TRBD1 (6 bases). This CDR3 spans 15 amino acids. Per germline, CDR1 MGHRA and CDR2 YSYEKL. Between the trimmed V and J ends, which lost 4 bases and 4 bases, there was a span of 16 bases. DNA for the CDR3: TGCGCCAGCAGCCTGTCAGCAGGGGAGGGCTATGGCTACACCTTC. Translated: CASSLSAGEGYGYTF.

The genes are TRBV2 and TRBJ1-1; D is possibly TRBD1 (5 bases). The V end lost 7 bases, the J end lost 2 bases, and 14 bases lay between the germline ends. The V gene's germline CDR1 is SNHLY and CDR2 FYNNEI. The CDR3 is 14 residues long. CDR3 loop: CASNTGSGNTEAFF. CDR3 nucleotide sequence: TGTGCCAGCAACACAGGATCAGGAAACACTGAAGCTTTCTTT.

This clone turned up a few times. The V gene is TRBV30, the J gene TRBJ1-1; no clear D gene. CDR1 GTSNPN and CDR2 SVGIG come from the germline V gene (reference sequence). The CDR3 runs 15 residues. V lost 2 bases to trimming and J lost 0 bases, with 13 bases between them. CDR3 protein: CAWSPRAGMNTEAFF. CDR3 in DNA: TGTGCCTGGAGTCCTAGGGCGGGCATGAACACTGAAGCTTTCTTT.

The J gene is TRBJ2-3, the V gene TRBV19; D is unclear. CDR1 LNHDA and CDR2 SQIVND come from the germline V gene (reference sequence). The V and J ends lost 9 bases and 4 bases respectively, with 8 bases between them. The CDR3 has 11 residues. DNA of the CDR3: TGTGCCAGCTCGGTGGCAGATACGCAGTATTTT. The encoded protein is CASSVADTQYF.

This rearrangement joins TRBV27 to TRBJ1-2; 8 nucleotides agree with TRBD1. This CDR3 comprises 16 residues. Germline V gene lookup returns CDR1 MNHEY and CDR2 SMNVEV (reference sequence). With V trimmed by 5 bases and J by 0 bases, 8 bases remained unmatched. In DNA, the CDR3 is TGTGCCAGCAGTGTTTTGGGGGACAGGACTAACTATGGCTACACCTTC. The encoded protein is CASSVLGDRTNYGYTF.

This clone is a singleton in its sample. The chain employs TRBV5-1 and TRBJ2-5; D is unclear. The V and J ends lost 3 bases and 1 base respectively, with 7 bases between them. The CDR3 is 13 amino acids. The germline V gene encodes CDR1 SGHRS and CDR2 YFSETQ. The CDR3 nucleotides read TGCGCCAGCAGCTCCCAGCGCCAAGAGACCCAGTACTTC. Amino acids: CASSSQRQETQYF.

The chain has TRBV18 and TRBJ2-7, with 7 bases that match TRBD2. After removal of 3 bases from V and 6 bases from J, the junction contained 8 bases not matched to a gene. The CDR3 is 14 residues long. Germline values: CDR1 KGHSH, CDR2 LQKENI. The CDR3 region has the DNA TGTGCCAGCTCACCGGGAGGGAGCAATCGCGAGCAGTACTTC. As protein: CASSPGGSNREQYF. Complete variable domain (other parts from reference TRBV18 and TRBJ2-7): NAGVMQNPRHLVRRRGQEARLRCSPMKGHSHVYWYRQLPEEGLKFMVYLQKENIIDESGMPKERFSAEFPKEGPSILRIQQVVRGDSAAYFCASSPGGSNREQYFGPGTRLTVT.

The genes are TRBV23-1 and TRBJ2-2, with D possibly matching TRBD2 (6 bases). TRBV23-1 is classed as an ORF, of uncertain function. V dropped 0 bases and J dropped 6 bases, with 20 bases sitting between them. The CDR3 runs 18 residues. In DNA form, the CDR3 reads TGCGCCAGCAGTCAATCCGTCCGGGCGGGAAGAAGGCCCGGGGAGCTGTTTTTT. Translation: CASSQSVRAGRRPGELFF.